Listed below are T cell receptor beta chains from one sample, sequenced in a study of identical twins. TCRdb itself ran the 5' RACE reads through MiXCR, one entry per CDR3 protein. Altogether approximately 190,000 distinct CDR3 sequences are present, about 16% being singletons, with the ten largest covering about 38%. These data also formed part of another study, on T cells expressing NK-cell markers.

The sample was CD8+ T cells sorted from blood. Receptor source: a woman aged 18 to 35 in good health. The CDR3 runs from the conserved cysteine through the conserved F or W.

cdr3_length j_call v_call cdr3_aa
14 TRBJ2-7 TRBV20-1 CSVAVYENSYEQYF
16 TRBJ2-3 TRBV9 CASSGSGTSVTDTQYF
17 TRBJ2-6 TRBV15 CATSRDGLTSGANVLTF
16 TRBJ2-3 TRBV10-3 CAISLTSGESTDTQYF
15 TRBJ1-1 TRBV5-1 CASSTTGGVNTEAFF
15 TRBJ1-1 TRBV15 CATSSNREVRTEAFF
13 TRBJ1-2 TRBV20-1 CSAPTTSRDGYTF
14 TRBJ2-2 TRBV6-5 CASSSFPNTGELFF
16 TRBJ2-7 TRBV11-2 CASSLEAAELPYEQYF
14 TRBJ2-3 TRBV3-1 CASSQVESMDTQYF
15 TRBJ2-1 TRBV29-1 CSVVSRDRVTDEQFF
13 TRBJ1-2 TRBV7-8 CASTDRALYGYTF
15 TRBJ2-3 TRBV6-4 CASSRLAGVVDTQYF
15 TRBJ2-3 TRBV7-7 CASSLTGGAVDTQYF
14 TRBJ1-2 TRBV7-9 CASSLDGQLYGYTF
16 TRBJ2-4 TRBV15 CATSRDLAGTGNIQYF
15 TRBJ2-1 TRBV13 CASSPRREVFNEQFF
12 TRBJ2-1 TRBV7-9 CASSLVRVEQFF
16 TRBJ2-1 TRBV19 CASSIDRSSSYNEQFF
14 TRBJ2-1 TRBV25-1 CASSDYLGGNEQFF
15 TRBJ2-7 TRBV6-1 CASSSPGQSIYEQYF
14 TRBJ2-3 TRBV9 CASSASGGADTQYF
15 TRBJ2-2 TRBV19 CASSAPLRMTGELFF
15 TRBJ2-1 TRBV5-6 CASSPMAGGPNEQFF
10 TRBJ2-7 TRBV5-8 CASSYSEQYF
17 TRBJ2-1 TRBV7-9 CASSDPSLGGVYNEQFF
13 TRBJ2-7 TRBV4-2 CASSQDIVDPGDF
14 TRBJ2-7 TRBV5-6 CASREYRGKNEQYF
14 TRBJ2-7 TRBV27 CASSLGGGHYEQYF
16 TRBJ2-6 TRBV10-3 CATVDRSYSGANVLTF
14 TRBJ2-3 TRBV20-1 CSARSGSSTDTQYF
12 TRBJ1-1 TRBV7-8 CASSLVVPEVFF
12 TRBJ2-7 TRBV5-6 CASSLAGTEQYF
16 TRBJ2-3 TRBV11-2 CASSLVLAGVTDTQYF
11 TRBJ2-1 TRBV5-6 CASSGDNEQFF
14 TRBJ2-1 TRBV7-9 CASSGVDSYNEQFF
17 TRBJ2-1 TRBV14 CASSQDLGTRTDNEQFF
13 TRBJ2-3 TRBV12-3/TRBV12-4 CASSLGLVDTQYF
15 TRBJ2-3 TRBV27 CASSLETGTSDTQYF
14 TRBJ2-7 TRBV6-2/TRBV6-3 CASSSAGQGYEQYF